These 9 T cell receptor beta chains originate from one sample sequenced in a study of CD8+ T cells in alopecia areata. The sequencing template was cDNA reverse transcribed from extracted RNA. The method was immunoSEQ multiplex PCR; TCRdb's version includes in-frame clones alone and lacks a portion of them. The data contain some 200,000 clones, approximately 53% of them singletons. The sample comprised CD8+ T cells sorted from blood. The receptors stem from a human donor in good health.

The chain joins TRBV29-1 to TRBJ1-3; D call uncertain. From germline, CDR1 is SQVTM and CDR2 ANQGSEA. Trimming removed 6 bases at V and 0 bases at J, with 12 bases between. The CDR3 contains 14 residues. The CDR3 DNA reads as TGCAGCGTGACCCCGGGGTCCTCTGGAAACACCATATATTTT. It encodes CSVTPGSSGNTIYF. The complete variable domain, with remaining parts taken from reference TRBV29-1 and TRBJ1-3, reads SAVISQKPSRDICQRGTSLTIQCQVDSQVTMMFWYRQQPGQSLTLIATANQGSEATYESGFVIDKFPISRPNLTFSTLTVSNMSPEDSSIYLCSVTPGSSGNTIYFGEGSWLTVV.

The V call is TRBV25-1, the J call TRBJ2-3, with TRBD1 identical over 11 bases. J lost 4 bases, V lost 2 bases, and 5 bases had no gene match. This CDR3 is built from 16 residues. The germline CDR1 and CDR2 sequences are MGHDK and SYGVNS. The CDR3 DNA follows: TGTGCCAGCAGTGAACTACTGGGACAGGGGGCAGATACGCAGTATTTT. Its protein product is CASSELLGQGADTQYF.

The CDR3 region is CASSEWTANTGELFF. CDR3 in DNA: TGTGCCAGCAGTGAATGGACAGCGAACACCGGGGAGCTGTTTTTT. The chain links TRBV25-1 to TRBJ2-2; D perhaps matches TRBD1 (6 bases). The V end was cut by 1 base, the J end by 0 bases, with 6 bases between. The length of the CDR3 is 15 residues. Looked up from germline, CDR1 is MGHDK and CDR2 is SYGVNS.

The J gene is TRBJ1-1, the V gene TRBV5-6; D gene ambiguous. The CDR3 sequence is 12 residues long. Germline V gene sequence: CDR1 SGHDT, CDR2 YYEEEE. Trimming pared 5 bases from V and 1 base from J, leaving 6 bases between. The CDR3 nucleotides are TGTGCCAGCAGGATGGGGAACACTGAAGCTTTCTTT. Its translation: CASRMGNTEAFF.

This clone was seen more than once but under ten times. The CDR3 here is CASSLDGTSYGYTF. The CDR3 nucleotides read TGTGCCAGCAGCTTGGACGGGACAAGCTATGGCTACACCTTC. The chain recombines TRBV5-4 with TRBJ1-2, with D possibly matching TRBD1 (6 bases). With 0 bases removed from V and 4 bases from J, the gap between germline ends came to 10 bases. The germline gives CDR1 SGHNT, CDR2 YYREEE (reference sequence). The length of the CDR3 is 14 residues.

This clone was counted a single time. The chain links TRBV4-1 to TRBJ1-1; no clear D. V was shortened by 6 bases and J by 4 bases, with 12 bases between the two germline ends. CDR3 length: 13 amino acids. Germline values: CDR1 MGHRA, CDR2 YSYEKL. CDR3 DNA sequence: TGCGCCAGCAGTTCAGTTGGGAGCACTGAAGCTTTCTTT. This translates into CASSSVGSTEAFF.

CDR3 bases: TGCAGCGTCCGGGACGGAACAAACTATGGCTACACCTTC. This codes for CSVRDGTNYGYTF. The J gene is TRBJ1-2, the V gene TRBV29-1; TRBD1 is a possible D gene (5 bases). With 6 bases removed from V and 2 bases from J, the gap between germline ends came to 13 bases. The CDR3 length is 13 residues. Germline V gene sequence: CDR1 SQVTM, CDR2 ANQGSEA.

The chain combines TRBV29-1 with TRBJ1-2; D not certain. The CDR3 runs to 11 residues. Trimming pared 7 bases from V and 8 bases from J, leaving 14 bases between. Germline values: CDR1 SQVTM, CDR2 ANQGSEA. CDR3 protein: CSALISGGYTF. In DNA form, the CDR3 reads TGCAGCGCTCTGATTTCCGGAGGCTACACCTTC.

The chain links TRBV2 to TRBJ1-4; perhaps TRBD1 as D (5 bases). Trimming pared 3 bases from V and 8 bases from J, leaving 10 bases between. CDR3 length: 13 amino acids. The germline gives CDR1 SNHLY, CDR2 FYNNEI. CDR3 region: CASSDRVGEKLFF. As DNA, the CDR3 is TGTGCCAGCAGTGACAGGGTCGGGGAAAAACTGTTTTTT.